Shown below are 27 T cell receptor beta chains from a single sample sequenced in a study of T cells in Graves' hyperthyroidism and ophthalmopathy (dated by TCRdb to about 2019). Receptor amplification or capture employed multiplex PCR. Data came from an Illumina HiSeq 2000. The TCR beta CDR3 regions were amplified from RNA transcripts. A first-round RT-PCR of the TCR CDR3 used the HTBI primer set with the Qiagen OneStep RT-PCR kit. The public reads were run again by TCRdb, first through fastp at Q25 and then through MiXCR, and only productive beta chains were kept. Duplicate CDR3 protein sequences are folded into a single record with the most common DNA and genes. Present in this sample are under 350,000 distinct CDR3 sequences, approximately 15% of which were seen just once. The ten largest clones capture over 50% of the sample. Sequencing was performed on blood. The receptors derive from a woman aged 55-75 years with Graves' ophthalmopathy.

This clonotype was picked up many times. This rearrangement joins TRBV12-3 or TRBV12-4 to TRBJ2-1; weak D call: TRBD1 (5 bases). V was trimmed by 0 bases and J by 2 bases, leaving 11 bases between them. The CDR3 covers 16 residues. The chain's CDR3 is CASSLAQGAPYNEQFF. In nucleotides, the CDR3 is TGTGCCAGCAGTTTAGCGCAGGGCGCTCCCTACAATGAGCAGTTCTTC.

The V gene is TRBV29-1, the J gene TRBJ2-1, with a weak D call TRBD1 (5 bases). Germline V lookup: CDR1 SQVTM, CDR2 ANQGSEA. Trimming pared 3 bases from V and 1 base from J, leaving 16 bases between. The CDR3 is 16 amino acids. This chain's CDR3 is CSVDGYRRTSYNEQFF. For the CDR3, the DNA is TGCAGCGTTGATGGGTACAGGCGGACATCCTACAATGAGCAGTTCTTC.

This clonotype was seen at least ten times. The chain couples TRBV9 to TRBJ2-5, with no clear D. The V and J ends lost 0 bases and 1 base respectively, with 7 bases between them. The germline V gene has CDR1 SGDLS and CDR2 YYNGEE. This CDR3 is built from 14 residues. The CDR3 spells CASSVVPSQETQYF. In DNA, the CDR3 is TGTGCCAGCAGCGTAGTCCCCAGCCAAGAGACCCAGTACTTC.

This clonotype appeared many times. V and J are TRBV12-3 or TRBV12-4 and TRBJ2-5; 7 bases map to TRBD1. The CDR3 loop spans 15 amino acids. After removal of 4 bases from V and 1 base from J, the junction contained 6 bases not matched to a gene. The CDR3 DNA follows: TGTGCCAGCAGTTACCTGACAGGGCTCCAAGAGACCCAGTACTTC. Encoded protein: CASSYLTGLQETQYF.

Notes on this clonotype: The germline gene is not matched at one end of the junction; a read error may be the cause. The chain uses TRBV4-2 and TRBJ2-7; 8 bases map to TRBD2. Germline V gene lookup returns CDR1 LGHNA and CDR2 YNFKEQ. There are 14 residues in the CDR3. Written as DNA, the CDR3 is TGTGCCAGCAGCCAGGGGACTAGTTCCTCCGAGCAGTACTTC. The encoded protein is CASSQGTSSSEQYF.

This clonotype was observed at least ten times. This chain uses TRBV7-2 with TRBJ2-1, with unresolved D. The CDR3 runs to 15 residues. Germline V gene sequence: CDR1 SGHTA, CDR2 FQGNSA. Trimming pared 1 base from V and 2 bases from J, leaving 9 bases between. The CDR3 sequence is CASSLGLVTYNEQFF. In DNA, the CDR3 is TGTGCCAGCAGCTTAGGACTGGTAACCTACAATGAGCAGTTCTTC. The full variable domain, rest sourced from reference TRBV7-2 and TRBJ2-1, is GAGVSQSPSNKVTEKGKDVELRCDPISGHTALYWYRQSLGQGLEFLIYFQGNSAPDKSGLPSDRFSAERTGGSVSTLTIQRTQQEDSAVYLCASSLGLVTYNEQFFGPGTRLTVL.

This clonotype was observed at least ten times. The CDR3 loop is CASTQTGGEQYF. The DNA of the CDR3 is TGTGCCAGCACCCAGACAGGGGGCGAGCAGTACTTC. This chain connects TRBV12-3 or TRBV12-4 to TRBJ2-7; 9 positions agree with TRBD1. The CDR3 contains 12 residues. V lost 7 bases and J lost 6; bases outside the gene matches: 4.

In its sample, this clonotype was seen many times. The chain recombines TRBV7-2 with TRBJ2-1, with 8 bases aligning to TRBD2. The CDR3 runs to 15 residues. From germline, CDR1 is SGHTA and CDR2 FQGNSA. V lost 1 base and J lost 7; bases outside the gene matches: 6. The CDR3 coding sequence is TGTGCCAGCAGCTTAGGGGCTAGCGGGTGGAATGAGCAGTTCTTC. Protein sequence: CASSLGASGWNEQFF.

This clonotype was detected a few times. The chain links TRBV9 to TRBJ2-3; D perhaps matches TRBD1 (6 bases). Looked up from germline, CDR1 is SGDLS and CDR2 is YYNGEE. This CDR3 has 16 amino acids. Trimming stripped 4 bases from V and 0 bases from J, with 15 bases between. CDR3 amino acids: CASSSTGQLSTDTQYF. DNA of the CDR3: TGTGCCAGCAGCTCTACTGGACAGCTTAGCACAGATACGCAGTATTTT.

The rearrangement links TRBV6-1 to TRBJ2-1; D may be TRBD2 (7 bases). V lost 4 bases to trimming and J lost 7 bases, with 17 bases between them. This CDR3 spans 15 amino acids. CDR1 and CDR2 from the germline V gene are MNHNS and SASEGT. Here the CDR3 DNA reads TGTGCCAGCAGTGTTTGGGGGGGCCGTTCGAATGAGCAGTTCTTC. Its translation: CASSVWGGRSNEQFF.

Comments on this clonotype: One base away lies a much larger clone, so this may be a sequencing read error. This chain joins TRBV20-1 and TRBJ1-2; D not resolved. The germline V and J ends were trimmed by 4 bases and 0 bases, with 12 bases remaining between them. The germline CDR1 and CDR2 sequences are DFQATT and SNEGSKA (reference sequence). This CDR3 comprises 14 residues. Here the CDR3 DNA reads TGCAGTGCTAAGCTTACAGCTTCTAACTATGGCTACACCTTC. Its protein is CSAKLTASNYGYTF.

This clonotype has at least ten counts. The chain joins TRBV12-3 or TRBV12-4 to TRBJ1-4, with 7 bases aligning to TRBD1. The CDR3 spans 15 residues. V lost 7 bases to trimming and J lost 4 bases; unmatched junction nucleotides: 9. The CDR3 protein is CASTPETGFNEKLFF. The CDR3 DNA sequence: TGTGCCAGCACCCCGGAGACAGGGTTTAATGAAAAACTGTTTTTT.

The chain couples TRBV27 to TRBJ1-6; D not certain. In germline, CDR1 is MNHEY, CDR2 SMNVEV (reference sequence). The CDR3 totals 15 residues. Trimming left V 2 bases short and J 7 bases short, with 12 bases between. The CDR3 region is CASSLEYRWNSPLHF. CDR3 sequence (DNA): TGTGCCAGCAGTTTAGAGTATAGGTGGAATTCACCCCTCCACTTT.

The chain combines TRBV28 with TRBJ1-1, with D unclear. The CDR3 consists of 12 residues. V was clipped by 2 bases and J by 8 bases, with 9 bases between them. Germline V lookup: CDR1 MDHEN, CDR2 SYDVKM. The CDR3 DNA reads as TGTGCCAGCAGTTTAATTGCGGGAGAAGCTTTCTTT. Protein: CASSLIAGEAFF.

Only a few counts were recorded for this clonotype. The chain is built from TRBV6-1 and TRBJ2-1; 7 bases line up with TRBD2. Germline V gene data show CDR1 as MNHNS and CDR2 as SASEGT. This CDR3 has 11 amino acids. V was clipped by 4 bases and J by 12 bases; unmatched bases: 3. CDR3 nucleotide sequence: TGTGCCAGCAGTGGGACTAGGGGGCAGTTCTTC. Translated, it gives CASSGTRGQFF.

This clonotype appeared many times. This chain uses TRBV18 with TRBJ2-3; 13 nucleotides match TRBD2. The germline V gene has CDR1 KGHSH and CDR2 LQKENI. Trimming removed 6 bases from V and 5 bases from J; junction bases left unmatched: 8. The CDR3 is 16 amino acids. For the CDR3, the DNA is TGTGCCAGCTCCGAGGGACTAGCGGGGTCGATAGATACGCAGTATTTT. It is translated as CASSEGLAGSIDTQYF.

Ten or more counts support this clonotype. This chain uses TRBV3-1 with TRBJ2-1; 11 bases match TRBD1. The CDR3 is made up of 16 amino acids. J lost 6 bases, V lost 1 base, and 5 bases had no gene match. The germline CDR1 and CDR2 sequences are LGHDT and YNNKEL (reference sequence). The CDR3, as DNA: TGTGCCAGCAGCCAAGTAGGACAGGGGGCGCGCAATGAGCAGTTCTTC. Its protein product is CASSQVGQGARNEQFF.

The sample holds many counts of this clonotype. The chain couples TRBV7-2 to TRBJ1-4; D remains unclear. CDR1 is SGHTA, CDR2 FQGNSA, per germline. The V end was cut by 3 bases, the J end by 7 bases, with 6 bases between. This CDR3 contains 12 residues. The CDR3 here is CASSFSREKLFF. In DNA form, the CDR3 reads TGTGCCAGCAGCTTTAGTCGTGAAAAACTGTTTTTT.

In this sample, this clonotype turned up a few times. The genes are TRBV28 and TRBJ2-7; D is unresolved. Germline V gene lookup returns CDR1 MDHEN and CDR2 SYDVKM. Trimming took off 3 bases at V and 5 bases at J, with 11 bases between the two ends. The CDR3 runs 13 residues. CDR3 bases: TGTGCCAGCAGTTTTAGTAGTATCCACGAGCAGTACTTC. Protein sequence: CASSFSSIHEQYF.

This clonotype was recorded only once. The chain carries TRBV5-1 and TRBJ2-2; 9 bases fit TRBD1. Germline loops: CDR1 SGHRS, CDR2 YFSETQ. J gave up 4 bases and V 3 bases, and 1 base lay outside the gene matches. This CDR3 has 14 residues. CDR3 residues: CASSSQGATGELFF. The CDR3 DNA is TGCGCCAGCAGCTCACAGGGGGCCACCGGGGAGCTGTTTTTT.

This clonotype was seen at least ten times. CDR3 sequence (DNA): TGTGCCAGCAGCTTATCTCGGACAGCCGGAGAGACCCAGTACTTC. Protein product: CASSLSRTAGETQYF. The chain recombines TRBV7-3 with TRBJ2-5, with a tentative D call TRBD1 (6 bases). Germline values: CDR1 SGHTA, CDR2 FQGTGA. V dropped 2 bases and J dropped 4 bases, with 14 bases sitting between them. The CDR3 is 15 amino acids.

The CDR3 nucleotides read TGTGCCAGCAGCTGGACAAGCGATCAGCCCCAGCATTTT. Protein sequence: CASSWTSDQPQHF. The rearrangement uses TRBV7-9 and TRBJ1-5; D possibly corresponds to TRBD1 (5 bases). V dropped 4 bases and J dropped 5 bases, with 9 bases sitting between them. The length of the CDR3 is 13 residues. Germline V gives CDR1 SEHNR, CDR2 FQNEAQ (reference sequence). Based on the CDR3 plus reference TRBV7-9 and TRBJ1-5, the full variable domain is DTGVSQNPRHKITKRGQNVTFRCDPISEHNRLYWYRQTLGQGPEFLTYFQNEAQLEKSRLLSDRFSAERPKGSFSTLEIQRTEQGDSAMYLCASSWTSDQPQHFGDGTRLSIL.

This clonotype was observed at least ten times. The chain links TRBV7-8 to TRBJ2-2, with D tentatively TRBD1 (5 bases). The ends were cut back, 2 bases at V and 3 bases at J, with 10 bases in the middle. The CDR3 extends over 15 amino acids. The germline V gene encodes CDR1 SGHVS and CDR2 FQNEAQ. The CDR3 region is CASSLSPGYTGELFF. For the CDR3, the DNA is TGTGCCAGCAGCTTATCGCCAGGGTACACCGGGGAGCTGTTTTTT.

As concerns this clonotype: Possible read error: a much larger clone is one base away. The chain recombines TRBV7-2 with TRBJ1-4; maybe TRBD1 (6 bases). Germline V gene lookup returns CDR1 SGHTA and CDR2 FQGNSA. CDR3 length: 14 residues. CDR3 in DNA: TGTGCCAGCAGCTTTGGGACACCTAATGAAGAACTGTTTTTT. Translating gives CASSFGTPNEELFF.

The table lists this clonotype with many counts. V and J are TRBV7-9 and TRBJ2-5, with D unclear. Trimming removed 1 base from V and 0 bases from J, with 9 bases in between. Per germline, CDR1 SEHNR and CDR2 FQNEAQ (reference sequence). The CDR3 totals 15 residues. As DNA, the CDR3 is TGTGCCAGCAGCTTAGTCCAGCGATACCAAGAGACCCAGTACTTC. Residues: CASSLVQRYQETQYF.

The J gene is TRBJ2-7, the V gene TRBV3-1; D uncertain. Trimming removed 4 bases from V and 4 bases from J, with 8 bases in between. The CDR3 runs to 12 residues. From germline, CDR1 is LGHDT and CDR2 YNNKEL (reference sequence). The CDR3 bases are TGTGCCAGCAGCCCCTCCGGTTACGAGCAGTACTTC. Protein sequence: CASSPSGYEQYF.

For this clonotype: This may arise from a read error, as a much more abundant clone is one base away. The chain is built from TRBV20-1 and TRBJ1-2; 9 bases are a match to TRBD1. CDR1 DFQATT and CDR2 SNEGSKA come from the germline V gene (reference sequence). The CDR3 is 13 residues long. The CDR3 region has the DNA TGCAGTGCTAGGCACGACAGGGGGGTGAGGGATGCCTTC. This gives the protein CSARHDRGVRDAF.